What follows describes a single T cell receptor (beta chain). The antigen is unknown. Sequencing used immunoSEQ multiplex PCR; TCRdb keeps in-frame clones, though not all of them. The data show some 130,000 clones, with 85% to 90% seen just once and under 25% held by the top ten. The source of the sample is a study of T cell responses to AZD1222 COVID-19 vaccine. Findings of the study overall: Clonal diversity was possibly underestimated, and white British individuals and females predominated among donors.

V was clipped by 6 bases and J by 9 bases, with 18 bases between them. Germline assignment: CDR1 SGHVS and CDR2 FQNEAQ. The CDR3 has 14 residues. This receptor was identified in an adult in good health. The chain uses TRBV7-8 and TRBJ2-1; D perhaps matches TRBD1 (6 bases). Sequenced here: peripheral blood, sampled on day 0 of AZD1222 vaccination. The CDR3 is CASRQIQQGIEQFF. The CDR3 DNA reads TGTGCCAGCAGACAAATCCAACAGGGAATTGAGCAGTTCTTC.